This T cell receptor (beta chain) is from a study of PD-L1 blockade in urothelial cancer. The CDR3 loop spans 15 amino acids. Per germline, CDR1 SGHRS and CDR2 YFSETQ. Time point noted: pretreatment peripheral blood. Sequenced by immunoSEQ multiplex PCR; TCRdb stores in-frame clones only, minus some. The sample has fewer than 85,000 clones, roughly 89% seen once; the top ten hold around a tenth. Note on this clone: Relative to the germline gene, one junction end is altered; a read error may explain this.

This specimen consisted of PBMCs, obtained around atezolizumab (anti-PD-L1) treatment. The chain combines TRBV5-1 with TRBJ1-5; D is perhaps TRBD1 (6 bases). This TCR was recovered from a woman in her sixties or seventies with urothelial cancer. CDR3 in amino acids: CASSLGQGKNHPQHF. CDR3 nucleotide sequence: TGCGCCAGCAGCTTGGGGCAGGGGAAGAATCATCCCCAGCATTTT.